One sample yielded the 17 T cell receptor beta chains listed below, sequenced in a study of CD8 T cells in Susac syndrome. RNA amounts of roughly 0.45 to 1 ug underwent reverse transcription with random hexamers. TCRdb reprocessed the immunoSEQ multiplex PCR reads via MiXCR and lists one record per CDR3 protein. The repertoire consists of some 200,000 distinct CDR3 sequences, with 95% occurring once and the leading ten covering approximately 0.16%. The sample taken for sequencing was CD8+ T cells from PBMCs. Receptors originate from a human donor with Susac syndrome.

This clonotype occurred once. The rearrangement links TRBV7-9 to TRBJ2-1; D remains ambiguous. V lost 4 bases and J lost 9, with 10 bases in between. Germline CDR1 and CDR2: SEHNR and FQNEAQ (reference sequence). This CDR3 is 12 amino acids long. The CDR3 DNA follows: TGTGCCAGCAGCTATAGCTTGCGTGAGCAGTTCTTC. It translates to CASSYSLREQFF.

The rearrangement joins TRBV29-1 to TRBJ2-2; D unresolved. The germline CDR1 and CDR2 sequences are SQVTM and ANQGSEA. V dropped 6 bases and J dropped 4 bases, with 6 bases sitting between them. The CDR3 runs to 11 residues. This CDR3 is CSVHSTGELFF. The CDR3 DNA reads as TGCAGCGTGCACTCCACCGGGGAGCTGTTTTTT.

This chain connects TRBV30 to TRBJ2-3, with a weak D call TRBD2 (6 bases). Germline CDR1 reads GTSNPN; CDR2 reads SVGIG (reference sequence). The CDR3 runs 14 residues. V lost 4 bases, J lost 1 base, and 12 bases lay in between. CDR3 sequence reads: CAWTPGLGTDTQYF. The CDR3 bases are TGTGCCTGGACCCCGGGACTGGGCACAGATACGCAGTATTTT.

CDR3 in DNA: TGTGCCTGGATTGGATGGACAGAAAGCTCTGGAAACACCATATATTTT. This gives the protein CAWIGWTESSGNTIYF. The rearrangement joins TRBV30 to TRBJ1-3, with D perhaps TRBD1 (6 bases). The germline V gene has CDR1 GTSNPN and CDR2 SVGIG (reference sequence). V lost 4 bases to trimming and J lost 0 bases, with 16 bases between them. The CDR3 is 16 amino acids. Together with reference TRBV30 and TRBJ1-3, the CDR3 gives the full variable domain: SQTIHQWPATLVQPVGSPLSLECTVEGTSNPNLYWYRQAAGRGLQLLFYSVGIGQISSEVPQNLSASRPQDRQFILSSKKLLLSDSGFYLCAWIGWTESSGNTIYFGEGSWLTVV.

The CDR3 loop reads CASSYRQGNEQFF. In nucleotides, the CDR3 is TGCGCCAGCAGCTACCGACAGGGCAATGAGCAGTTCTTC. J is TRBJ2-1 and V is TRBV4-1, with 7 bases lining up with TRBD1. Germline V lookup: CDR1 MGHRA, CDR2 YSYEKL. The CDR3 has 13 residues. Trimming removed 5 bases from V and 6 bases from J; junction bases left unmatched: 4.

The chain uses TRBV15 and TRBJ2-7; D is possibly TRBD2 (5 bases). CDR1 and CDR2 from the germline V gene are LNHNV and YYDKDF (reference sequence). The CDR3 consists of 17 residues. Trimming left V 7 bases short and J 6 bases short, with 28 bases between. CDR3 nucleotides: TGTGCCACCACTACGACGAGCGAACACGGCGGTGAGGGCGAGCAGTACTTC. Translation gives CATTTTSEHGGEGEQYF.

V is TRBV12-3 or TRBV12-4 and J is TRBJ1-2; maybe TRBD1 (6 bases). With 3 bases removed from V and 7 bases from J, the gap between germline ends came to 12 bases. The CDR3 is made up of 13 amino acids. The CDR3 coding sequence is TGTGCCAGCAGTTTGGGGACATTCGCTGGCTACACCTTC. Translating gives CASSLGTFAGYTF.

This sequence joins TRBV15 and TRBJ2-2; 8 bases are a match to TRBD1. V was pared by 4 bases and J by 6 bases, with 7 bases of the junction left unmatched. This CDR3 region has 15 residues. Germline CDR1 is LNHNV and CDR2 is YYDKDF (reference sequence). The CDR3 bases are TGTGCCACCAGCAACGACAGGGGAGGCGCCGGGGAGCTGTTTTTT. Residues: CATSNDRGGAGELFF.

This clonotype was picked up one time. This chain uses TRBV12-3 or TRBV12-4 with TRBJ2-2; 10 positions agree with TRBD1. V lost 5 bases, J lost 5 bases, and 11 bases stayed unmatched. This CDR3 spans 17 amino acids. CDR3 region: CASSLPPGQGRTGELFF. CDR3 DNA sequence: TGTGCCAGCAGTCTTCCCCCGGGACAGGGGCGGACCGGGGAGCTGTTTTTT.

This CDR3 is CRVTFRNTEAFF. DNA for the CDR3: TGCAGGGTCACATTCAGGAACACTGAAGCTTTCTTT. The chain carries TRBV20-1 and TRBJ1-1; D gene uncertain. Germline CDR1 DFQATT, CDR2 SNEGSKA (reference sequence). The CDR3 has 12 amino acids.

The chain links TRBV27 to TRBJ1-6; D uncertain. There are 15 residues in the CDR3. Germline V gives CDR1 MNHEY, CDR2 SMNVEV (reference sequence). Trimming took 2 bases from V and 6 from J, leaving 11 bases between them. The chain's CDR3 is CASSLRAGPNSPLHF. The CDR3 nucleotides read TGTGCCAGCAGTTTACGGGCAGGACCTAATTCACCCCTCCACTTT.

The V and J genes are TRBV4-1 and TRBJ2-1; 11 bases are a match to TRBD2. J was trimmed by 9 bases and V by 2 bases; bases with no gene match: 3. Germline-derived CDR1 and CDR2 are MGHRA and YSYEKL. The CDR3 extends over 14 amino acids. The CDR3 reads CASSQPTSGVEQFF. The CDR3, as DNA: TGCGCCAGCAGCCAACCGACTAGCGGGGTTGAGCAGTTCTTC.

V usage is TRBV9 and J usage is TRBJ2-1, with D uncertain. Germline CDR1 is SGDLS and CDR2 is YYNGEE. The CDR3 loop spans 12 amino acids. The V and J ends lost 3 bases and 7 bases respectively, with 8 bases between them. The CDR3: CASSAVENEQFF. In DNA form, the CDR3 reads TGTGCCAGCAGCGCAGTAGAAAATGAGCAGTTCTTC. Looking up the rest from reference TRBV9 and TRBJ2-1 gives the full variable domain: DSGVTQTPKHLITATGQRVTLRCSPRSGDLSVYWYQQSLDQGLQFLIQYYNGEERAKGNILERFSAQQFPDLHSELNLSSLELGDSALYFCASSAVENEQFFGPGTRLTVL.

This clonotype was recorded once. The chain joins TRBV20-1 to TRBJ2-7; TRBD2 matches 10 bases. With 4 bases clipped from V and 5 bases from J, the junction kept 5 bases outside the gene matches. The CDR3 spans 13 residues. The germline CDR1 and CDR2 sequences are DFQATT and SNEGSKA (reference sequence). CDR3 nucleotides: TGCAGTGCTAAAGGACTAGCGGCTAACGAGCAGTACTTC. It specifies CSAKGLAANEQYF.

This chain connects TRBV10-2 to TRBJ2-7; TRBD2 agrees at 11 bases. Germline V lookup: CDR1 WSHSY, CDR2 SAAADI. The V segment lost 6 bases and the J segment 6 bases; nucleotides outside the gene matches: 7. This CDR3 has 14 residues. CDR3 bases: TGCGCCAGCAGACCGACTAGCGGGATCGGCGAGCAGTACTTC. Translated: CASRPTSGIGEQYF.

The chain employs TRBV9 and TRBJ2-7; TRBD2 matches at 12 bases. Trimming at V came to 3 bases and at J to 7 bases, leaving 14 bases not matched to a gene. Germline CDR1 SGDLS, CDR2 YYNGEE. This CDR3 is 17 amino acids long. The chain's CDR3 is CASSGGLGLAGLQEQYF. The CDR3 DNA sequence: TGTGCCAGCAGCGGTGGACTCGGACTAGCGGGATTGCAGGAGCAGTACTTC. The full variable domain, with the rest looked up from reference TRBV9 and TRBJ2-7, is DSGVTQTPKHLITATGQRVTLRCSPRSGDLSVYWYQQSLDQGLQFLIQYYNGEERAKGNILERFSAQQFPDLHSELNLSSLELGDSALYFCASSGGLGLAGLQEQYFGPGTRLTVT.

The rearrangement uses TRBV5-1 and TRBJ2-7; D is undetermined. V dropped 6 bases and J dropped 6 bases, with 10 bases sitting between them. CDR3 length equals 11 residues. Germline V gene lookup returns CDR1 SGHRS and CDR2 YFSETQ. The CDR3 sequence is CASTTTGEQYF. CDR3 in DNA: TGCGCCAGCACAACCACGGGCGAGCAGTACTTC.